Listed below are T cell receptor beta chains from one sample, sequenced in a study of T-cell reconstitution after alpha-beta-depleted transplantation in children. TCRdb itself ran the PCR reads through MiXCR, one entry per CDR3 protein. Of about 900,000 distinct CDR3 sequences listed, less than 30% are singletons. The input for sequencing was PBMCs, mostly from graft donor cells, taken 360 days after TCRalphabeta/CD19-depleted stem cell transplant. The receptors were sampled from a boy in the first two years of life who had a stem cell transplant for SCID, so the T cells may come from the graft donor. The conserved cysteine and the conserved F or W are not part of the CDR3 here.

TRBV6-1	TRBJ2-2	AIRLSGSIAGELF
TRBV5-1	TRBJ2-3	ASSLMPPSTDTQY
TRBV20-1	TRBJ1-2	SARDMTQGVYGYT
TRBV12-3/TRBV12-4	TRBJ2-7	ASSVALGQGMGTYEQY
TRBV10-3	TRBJ2-3	AISETALAGGSTDTQY
TRBV12-3/TRBV12-4	TRBJ2-1	ASSFTGSSYNEQF
TRBV12-3/TRBV12-4	TRBJ2-7	ASSLGPLGDEQY
TRBV12-3/TRBV12-4	TRBJ2-7	ASSLVGATSYEQY
TRBV25-1	TRBJ2-2	ASCRGSGGELF
TRBV28	TRBJ2-2	ASSFAPTNTGELF
TRBV29-1	TRBJ1-2	SVAPPLTGTYGYT
TRBV3-1	TRBJ2-3	ASSQDAGGTDTQY
TRBV6-2/TRBV6-3	TRBJ2-7	ASSYGGSHEQY
TRBV11-2	TRBJ2-1	ASSLVGGGASTPYNEQF
TRBV20-1	TRBJ1-3	SASIRQASGNTIY
TRBV5-1	TRBJ2-1	ASNVGGDYNEQF
TRBV7-2	TRBJ2-3	ASSLLGAANTQY
TRBV6-1	TRBJ1-1	ASRQSVFMNTEAF
TRBV28	TRBJ2-5	ASSHTGTQGETQY
TRBV5-1	TRBJ1-1	ASSFTTAMNTEAF
TRBV12-3/TRBV12-4	TRBJ2-1	ASSRTGEVGSYNEQF
TRBV5-1	TRBJ1-2	ASSPPRRSYGYT